This TCR beta chain is from a study of CD8 T cells in Susac syndrome. The authors reverse transcribed roughly 0.5 to 1 ug RNA with random hexamers. Coverage of TCR beta CDR3 amplification by immunoSEQ multiplex PCR extended to 54 Vbeta and 13 Jbeta. MiXCR, applied by TCRdb to the immunoSEQ multiplex PCR reads, yields one record per CDR3 protein. The data hold about 200,000 distinct CDR3 sequences, with nearly 97% observed a single time. The sample was CD4+ T cells from PBMCs. The clonotype comes from a human donor with multiple sclerosis.

Written as DNA, the CDR3 is TGCAGTGCGCCCGGGACAGGGAATTCACCCCTCCACTTT. Its protein product is CSAPGTGNSPLHF. This chain uses TRBV20-1 with TRBJ1-6; 9 bases fit TRBD1. The CDR3 sequence is 13 residues long. Germline CDR1 DFQATT, CDR2 SNEGSKA (reference sequence). Trimming cost V 6 bases and J 7 bases; bases outside gene matches: 4.